Below, 20 T cell receptor beta chains from the same sample are listed, as sequenced in a study of CD8+CD57+ T cells in acquired aplastic anemia. Genomic DNA, serving as template, underwent TCR beta VDJ and CDR3 profiling. TCRdb re-derived calls from the reads in MiXCR, one entry per CDR3 protein. The top ten clones hold about 2.4% of a sample with 120,000 or so distinct CDR3 sequences, roughly 40% of them seen once. All patients picked for sequencing had shown, by flow cytometry, an expansion of CD8+CD57+ cells. Sequencing input: sorted CD4+, CD8+, or CD8+CD57+ T cells (not recorded which) from PBMCs. Every receptor here comes from a human donor with aplastic anemia.

This clonotype appeared many times. The CDR3: CATSDSRTDLNQPQHF. In DNA form, the CDR3 reads TGTGCCACCAGTGATTCCAGGACAGACCTAAATCAGCCCCAGCATTTT. The chain carries TRBV24-1 and TRBJ1-5; weak D call: TRBD1 (6 bases). Trimming pared 2 bases from V and 4 bases from J, leaving 14 bases between. The CDR3 sequence is 16 residues long. The germline CDR1 and CDR2 sequences are KGHDR and SFDVKD.

The chain carries TRBV7-9 and TRBJ2-7; D gene uncertain. V lost 5 bases, J lost 0 bases, and 11 bases lay in between. CDR3 length equals 14 residues. Per germline, CDR1 SEHNR and CDR2 FQNEAQ (reference sequence). CDR3: CASSEPTNSYEQYF. The DNA of the CDR3 is TGTGCCAGCAGCGAGCCCACGAACTCCTACGAGCAGTACTTC.

This clonotype was observed at least ten times. The chain carries TRBV2 and TRBJ2-5; D is possibly TRBD2 (6 bases). Germline V gives CDR1 SNHLY, CDR2 FYNNEI. CDR3 length equals 15 residues. V was shortened by 5 bases and J by 1 base, with 14 bases between the two germline ends. CDR3 nucleotide sequence: TGTGCCAGCAGTTGGTCTGGGGGGACCCAAGAGACCCAGTACTTC. Protein product: CASSWSGGTQETQYF.

This chain joins TRBV25-1 and TRBJ1-1; D might be TRBD1 (6 bases). CDR1 and CDR2 (germline): MGHDK, SYGVNS. V was trimmed by 3 bases and J by 6 bases, leaving 11 bases between them. The CDR3 is made up of 13 amino acids. CDR3 in DNA: TGTGCCAGCAGTGAGGGGGGGCAACCTGAAGCTTTCTTT. This gives the protein CASSEGGQPEAFF.

The table lists this clonotype with many counts. The chain joins TRBV27 to TRBJ1-5, with D maybe TRBD1 (5 bases). The germline gives CDR1 MNHEY, CDR2 SMNVEV (reference sequence). This CDR3 comprises 15 residues. The V and J ends lost 5 bases and 2 bases respectively, with 13 bases between them. CDR3 loop: CASSPTPQGNQPQHF. The CDR3 nucleotides read TGTGCCAGCAGTCCGACACCACAGGGCAATCAGCCCCAGCATTTT.

J is TRBJ1-2 and V is TRBV11-3; D is uncertain. V was clipped by 4 bases and J by 6 bases, with 18 bases between them. CDR1 is SGHNT and CDR2 is YENEEA in the germline V gene. The CDR3 is 15 amino acids. The CDR3 DNA is TGTGCCAGCAGCTCAGATCGGGTCCGATACAATGGCTACACCTTC. Translating gives CASSSDRVRYNGYTF.

This clonotype was recorded once. Its ends do not fully match the called genes, so a read error is possible. This chain joins TRBV4-1 and TRBJ2-7; D remains ambiguous. In germline, CDR1 is MGHRA, CDR2 YSYEKL. The CDR3 sequence is 13 residues long. CDR3 in DNA: TGTGCCAGCAGCTTGGTCAATTTCCACGAGCAGTACTTC. It encodes CASSLVNFHEQYF.

This clonotype was detected many times. The chain joins TRBV25-1 to TRBJ2-3, with no clear D. Germline CDR1 and CDR2: MGHDK and SYGVNS. V lost 10 bases to trimming and J lost 0 bases, with 26 bases between them. CDR3 length: 18 residues. The CDR3 nucleotides are TGTGCCACCACAAATACCTATGCGGATATATCTAGCACAGATACGCAGTATTTT. Translation: CATTNTYADISSTDTQYF.

This clonotype appeared a few times. Given a much more abundant clone one base away, this may be a read error. The CDR3 coding sequence is TGTGCCAGCAGCCCACTTGGGCTCTCTGGAAACACCATATATTTT. It codes for CASSPLGLSGNTIYF. The V call is TRBV7-8, the J call TRBJ1-3; D unresolved. The length of the CDR3 is 15 residues. The ends were cut back, 5 bases at V and 0 bases at J, with 11 bases in the middle. In germline, CDR1 is SGHVS, CDR2 FQNEAQ.

This chain uses TRBV2 with TRBJ2-7, with 12 bases lining up with TRBD2. Trimming cost V 6 bases and J 7 bases; bases outside gene matches: 7. CDR3 length equals 14 residues. Germline V lookup: CDR1 SNHLY, CDR2 FYNNEI. The CDR3 sequence is CASRLLAGGREQYV. CDR3 in DNA: TGTGCCAGCAGACTACTAGCGGGGGGTCGGGAGCAGTACGTC.

This chain connects TRBV25-1 to TRBJ2-7; TRBD2 matches 12 bases. CDR1 is MGHDK and CDR2 is SYGVNS in the germline V gene. After removal of 3 bases from V and 8 bases from J, the junction contained 2 bases not matched to a gene. CDR3 length: 13 residues. DNA of the CDR3: TGTGCCAGCAGTGATCTAGCGGGAGGGAAGCAGTACTTC. Translation gives CASSDLAGGKQYF.

This clonotype was recorded many times. V usage is TRBV6-5 and J usage is TRBJ1-2, with TRBD1 matching over 9 bases. V trimming: 10 bases; J trimming: 5 bases; junction bases outside the gene matches: 14. The CDR3 covers 15 residues. Germline CDR1 MNHEY, CDR2 SVGAGI. The CDR3 reads CATKRDREVLYGYTF. The DNA for the CDR3 is TGTGCCACCAAACGGGACAGGGAGGTACTTTATGGCTACACCTTC.

This clonotype was counted between two and nine times. The CDR3 DNA reads as TGTGCCAGCAGTGAAGCACGTTCACTCTTTGGGGGCTTGAACACTGAAGCTTTCTTT. Its translation: CASSEARSLFGGLNTEAFF. The gene calls are TRBV6-1 and TRBJ1-1; maybe TRBD1 (6 bases). Germline values: CDR1 MNHNS, CDR2 SASEGT. This CDR3 has 19 residues. Trimming removed 0 bases from V and 0 bases from J, with 20 bases in between.

The chain uses TRBV2 and TRBJ2-7; 10 nucleotides match TRBD2. Losses at the gene ends were 6 bases for V and 7 bases for J; bases not matched to a gene: 6. The CDR3 extends over 13 amino acids. The germline gives CDR1 SNHLY, CDR2 FYNNEI. The CDR3 DNA follows: TGTGCCAGCAGGGAGGCTAGCGGGAGAGAGCAGTACTTC. This translates into CASREASGREQYF.

This clonotype was observed at least ten times. The chain recombines TRBV12-3 or TRBV12-4 with TRBJ1-1; D is ambiguous. Deletions cut 2 bases from V and 4 bases from J, with 8 bases between. The CDR3 spans 13 residues. The CDR3 DNA reads TGTGCCAGCAGTTTAAGGGTAAGCACTGAAGCTTTCTTT. Translated: CASSLRVSTEAFF.

The sample holds one count of this clonotype. A much larger clone sits a single nucleotide away, making a read error possible. V usage is TRBV7-9 and J usage is TRBJ1-2; tentatively, D is TRBD1 (6 bases). The germline V gene encodes CDR1 SEHNR and CDR2 FQNEAQ (reference sequence). This CDR3 is built from 15 residues. The V end lost 5 bases, the J end lost 4 bases, and 17 bases lay between the germline ends. In DNA, the CDR3 is TGTGCCAGCAGCCCAACGACGGCGGACAGCTATGGCTACACCTTC. Translating it yields CASSPTTADSYGYTF.

The chain uses TRBV10-3 and TRBJ2-6; no definite D call. CDR1 and CDR2 from the germline V gene are ENHRY and SYGVKD. Trimming shortened V by 10 bases and J by 0 bases, and 19 bases separated the two germline ends. CDR3 length: 17 amino acids. CDR3 DNA sequence: TGTGCCAGCTCCTATGCCGGGTTGAGCTCTGGGGCCAACGTCCTGACTTTC. This encodes CASSYAGLSSGANVLTF.

The table lists this clonotype with a count of one. This chain uses TRBV11-3 with TRBJ1-1, with D possibly being TRBD1 (5 bases). The CDR3 runs 14 residues. CDR1 and CDR2 (germline): SGHNT, YENEEA. V lost 5 bases and J lost 1, with 11 bases in between. CDR3 nucleotides: TGTGCCAGCAGCCGGAAGGGACCGAACACTGAAGCTTTCTTT. Its protein is CASSRKGPNTEAFF.

A single count supports this clonotype. The rearrangement links TRBV14 to TRBJ1-6; 9 bases are a match to TRBD1. The CDR3 extends over 15 amino acids. The germline CDR1 and CDR2 sequences are SGHDN and FVKESK. V lost 3 bases, J lost 3 bases, and 0 bases stayed unmatched. The CDR3 coding sequence is TGTGCCAGCAGCCAGGGACAGGGCTATAATTCACCCCTCCACTTT. This codes for CASSQGQGYNSPLHF.

This clonotype was observed at least ten times. The chain has TRBV6-1 and TRBJ2-5; D may match TRBD1 or TRBD2 (6 bases each). V lost 2 bases and J 5 bases, leaving 12 bases between the germline ends. The CDR3 runs 14 residues. Germline CDR1 and CDR2: MNHNS and SASEGT. CDR3 nucleotides: TGTGCCAGCAGTGAAACCGGGGGCGAGGAGACCCAGTACTTC. Amino acid sequence: CASSETGGEETQYF.